What follows are 10 T cell receptor beta chains derived from one specimen sequenced in a study of blood T cells in healthy people across ages. For the second PCR, which ran for roughly 7 to 11 cycles, a sample-barcoded 5' primer and a J-beta primer mix were used. TCRdb recomputed calls from the 5' RACE reads with MiXCR, one row per CDR3 protein. The table shows around 710,000 distinct CDR3 sequences, with more than 40% occurring only once. Material for sequencing was blood. The source of these receptors is a woman aged 55 to 70 in good health.

The table lists this clonotype with a few counts. J is TRBJ2-7 and V is TRBV2; 12 bases map to TRBD2. CDR1 and CDR2 from the germline V gene are SNHLY and FYNNEI. The CDR3 has 14 amino acids. V was clipped by 7 bases and J by 3 bases; unmatched bases: 4. The CDR3 nucleotides are TGTGCCAGCAATAGACTAGCGGGAGACTACGAGCAGTACTTC. Encoded protein: CASNRLAGDYEQYF.

This chain uses TRBV15 with TRBJ1-5, with 9 positions matching TRBD1. V was pared by 7 bases and J by 4 bases, with 8 bases of the junction left unmatched. Per germline, CDR1 LNHNV and CDR2 YYDKDF (reference sequence). The CDR3 covers 15 residues. CDR3 DNA sequence: TGTGCCACCAAACAGGGGGCGTTTGGTAATCAGCCCCAGCATTTT. It yields the protein CATKQGAFGNQPQHF. Complete variable domain (other parts from reference TRBV15 and TRBJ1-5): DAMVIQNPRYQVTQFGKPVTLSCSQTLNHNVMYWYQQKSSQAPKLLFHYYDKDFNNEADTPDNFQSRRPNTSFCFLDIRSPGLGDTAMYLCATKQGAFGNQPQHFGDGTRLSIL.

The chain employs TRBV29-1 and TRBJ1-1, with TRBD1 as a possible D gene (5 bases). Germline CDR1 and CDR2: SQVTM and ANQGSEA. The CDR3 length is 13 residues. V lost 7 bases to trimming and J lost 0 bases, with 12 bases between them. The CDR3 bases are TGCAGCGCTAAGACAGAGATGAACACTGAAGCTTTCTTT. It translates to CSAKTEMNTEAFF.

This clonotype was observed a few times. The chain is built from TRBV12-5 and TRBJ2-7; D is unclear. The CDR3 is 11 residues long. From germline, CDR1 is LGHNT and CDR2 FRNRAP. Between the trimmed V and J ends, which lost 11 bases and 3 bases, there was a span of 11 bases. The CDR3 region is CACFSNYEQYF. Written as DNA, the CDR3 is TGTGCTTGCTTCTCTAACTACGAGCAGTACTTC.

This clonotype has more than one count but fewer than ten. This chain joins TRBV6-2 or TRBV6-3 and TRBJ2-3; TRBD1 might be the D (6 bases). Germline V lookup: CDR1 MNHEY, CDR2 SVGEGT. V was shortened by 4 bases and J by 2 bases, with 13 bases between the two germline ends. The CDR3 covers 15 residues. CDR3 sequence: CASSSTGTPTDTQYF. As DNA, the CDR3 is TGTGCCAGCAGTTCGACCGGGACACCCACAGATACGCAGTATTTT.

This clonotype has a handful of counts. The gene calls are TRBV20-1 and TRBJ2-6; D is possibly TRBD1 or TRBD2 (5 bases each). V lost 1 base, J lost 0 bases, and 16 bases lay in between. Germline lookup yields CDR1 DFQATT and CDR2 SNEGSKA (reference sequence). This CDR3 is built from 18 residues. The CDR3 loop is CSARVKGTAISGANVLTF. CDR3 bases: TGCAGTGCTAGAGTTAAGGGGACGGCAATCTCTGGGGCCAACGTCCTGACTTTC.

There are many counts of this clonotype. This chain uses TRBV18 with TRBJ1-1, with D perhaps matching TRBD1 (5 bases). The V gene's germline CDR1 is KGHSH and CDR2 LQKENI. The CDR3 loop spans 14 amino acids. With 8 bases removed from V and 0 bases from J, the gap between germline ends came to 13 bases. CDR3 sequence: CASAMGEMNTEAFF. The CDR3 DNA sequence: TGTGCCAGCGCAATGGGGGAAATGAACACTGAAGCTTTCTTT.

This clonotype has only one observation. The rearrangement uses TRBV5-1 and TRBJ1-4, with D perhaps matching TRBD1 (5 bases). Germline V CDR1 and CDR2: SGHRS, YFSETQ. V lost 0 bases and J lost 7, with 10 bases in between. This CDR3 comprises 14 residues. CDR3 sequence: CASSLEGRGEKLFF. As DNA, the CDR3 is TGCGCCAGCAGCTTGGAAGGGAGGGGTGAAAAACTGTTTTTT.

The chain joins TRBV2 to TRBJ2-6, with no clear D. The CDR3 has 18 residues. V lost 0 bases to trimming and J lost 0 bases, with 12 bases between them. CDR1 SNHLY and CDR2 FYNNEI come from the germline V gene. The DNA of the CDR3 is TGTGCCAGCAGTGAAGCTTCTTTCAGCAGCTCTGGGGCCAACGTCCTGACTTTC. Amino acid sequence: CASSEASFSSSGANVLTF.

The chain links TRBV20-1 to TRBJ2-3; D not certain. Germline assignment: CDR1 DFQATT and CDR2 SNEGSKA (reference sequence). V lost 7 bases and J 14 bases, leaving 10 bases between the germline ends. This CDR3 contains 8 residues. The CDR3 nucleotides are TGCAGTGACCAGGACGGGTATTTT. Translation gives CSDQDGYF.